This T cell receptor (beta chain) was retrieved from a study of CXCR3-negative and CXCR3-positive naive CD8 T cells. All TRB cDNA libraries came from 5' RACE performed with UMI labels. TCRdb re-called the 5' RACE reads, yielding one record per CDR3 amino acid sequence without DNA. The sample's table shows tens of thousands of distinct CDR3 sequences. The length of the CDR3 is 16 residues. Per the germline V gene, CDR1 is SGHDN and CDR2 is FVKESK. The receptor was isolated from a human donor in good health. Some clones in this sample may be carry-over from other donors' samples. The specimen was naive CXCR3- CD8+ T cells from blood. Subset meaning: CD45RO-CCR7+CD27+CD95- naive CD8+ T cells lacking CXCR3 (TNR3-). The V call is TRBV14, the J call TRBJ2-2; no DNA is available, so the TRBD1 call from TCRdb remains unchecked. The chain's CDR3 is CASSQLTGTHTGELFF.